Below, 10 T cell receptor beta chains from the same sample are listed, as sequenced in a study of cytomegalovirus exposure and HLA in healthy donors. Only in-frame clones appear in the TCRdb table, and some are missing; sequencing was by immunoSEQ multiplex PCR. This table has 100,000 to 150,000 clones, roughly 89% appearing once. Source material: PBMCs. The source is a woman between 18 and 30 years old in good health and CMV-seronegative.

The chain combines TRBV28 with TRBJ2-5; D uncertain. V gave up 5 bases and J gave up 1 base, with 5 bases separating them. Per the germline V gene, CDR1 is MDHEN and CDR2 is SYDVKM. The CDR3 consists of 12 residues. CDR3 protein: CASSRVQETQYF. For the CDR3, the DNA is TGTGCCAGCAGTCGCGTCCAAGAGACCCAGTACTTC.

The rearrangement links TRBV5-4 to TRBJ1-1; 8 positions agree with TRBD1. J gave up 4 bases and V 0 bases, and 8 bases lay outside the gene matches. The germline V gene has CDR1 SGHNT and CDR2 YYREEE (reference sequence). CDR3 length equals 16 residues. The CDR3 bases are TGTGCCAGCAGCTTGGCCCTGACAGGGGCGGGCACTGAAGCTTTCTTT. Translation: CASSLALTGAGTEAFF.

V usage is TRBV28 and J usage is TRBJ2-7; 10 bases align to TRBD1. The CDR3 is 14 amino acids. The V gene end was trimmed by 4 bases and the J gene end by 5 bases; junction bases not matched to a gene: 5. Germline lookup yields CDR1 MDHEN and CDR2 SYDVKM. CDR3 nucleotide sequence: TGTGCCAGCAGTTCGGGACAGGGGATCAACGAGCAGTACGTC. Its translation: CASSSGQGINEQYV.

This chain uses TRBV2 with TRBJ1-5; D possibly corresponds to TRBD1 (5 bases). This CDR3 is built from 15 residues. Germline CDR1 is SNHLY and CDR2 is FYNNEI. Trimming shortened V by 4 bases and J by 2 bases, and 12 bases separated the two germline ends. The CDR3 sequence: CASSGQAGGNQPQHF. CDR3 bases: TGTGCCAGCAGTGGGCAGGCGGGGGGCAATCAGCCCCAGCATTTT.

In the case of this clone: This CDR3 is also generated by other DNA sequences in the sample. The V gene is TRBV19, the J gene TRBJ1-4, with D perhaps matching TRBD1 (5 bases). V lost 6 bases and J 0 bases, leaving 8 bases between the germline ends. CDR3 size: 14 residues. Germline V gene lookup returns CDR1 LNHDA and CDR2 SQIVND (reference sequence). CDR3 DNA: TGTGCCAGTAGGTTGACAGCAACTAATGAAAAACTGTTTTTT. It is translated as CASRLTATNEKLFF.

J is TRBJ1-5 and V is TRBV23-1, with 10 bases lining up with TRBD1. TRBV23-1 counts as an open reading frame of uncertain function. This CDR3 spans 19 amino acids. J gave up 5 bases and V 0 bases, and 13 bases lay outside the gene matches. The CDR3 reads CASSQSGGTGDKRDQPQHF. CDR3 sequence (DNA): TGCGCCAGCAGTCAATCTGGGGGGACAGGGGACAAGAGGGATCAGCCCCAGCATTTT.

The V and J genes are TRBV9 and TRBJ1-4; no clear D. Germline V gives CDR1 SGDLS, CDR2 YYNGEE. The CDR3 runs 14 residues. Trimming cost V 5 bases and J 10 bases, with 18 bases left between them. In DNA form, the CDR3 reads TGTGCCAGCAGTACACAGCCGAGTCAAGGAAAACTGTTTTTT. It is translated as CASSTQPSQGKLFF.

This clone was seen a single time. The CDR3: CASSPQGQPYGYTF. The CDR3 coding sequence is TGTGCCAGCTCACCGCAGGGACAGCCTTATGGCTACACCTTC. The chain is built from TRBV18 and TRBJ1-2, with TRBD1 matching 7 bases. The length of the CDR3 is 14 residues. From germline, CDR1 is KGHSH and CDR2 LQKENI. V lost 3 bases, J lost 5 bases, and 6 bases stayed unmatched.

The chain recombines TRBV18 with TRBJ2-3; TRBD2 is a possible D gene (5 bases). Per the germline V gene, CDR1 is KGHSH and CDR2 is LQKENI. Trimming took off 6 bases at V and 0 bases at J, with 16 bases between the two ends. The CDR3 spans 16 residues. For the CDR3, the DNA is TGTGCCAGCTCCCCTGAAGGCGGGCACAGCACAGATACGCAGTATTTT. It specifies CASSPEGGHSTDTQYF.

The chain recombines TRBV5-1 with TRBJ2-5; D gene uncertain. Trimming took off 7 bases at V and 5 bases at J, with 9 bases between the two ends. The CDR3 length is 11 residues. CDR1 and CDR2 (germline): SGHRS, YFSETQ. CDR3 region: CASAFGETQYF. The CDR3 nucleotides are TGCGCCAGCGCTTTCGGGGAGACCCAGTACTTC.